The entry below gives a single TCR beta chain sequence along with its context. Its antigen remains unidentified. The data originate from a study of T cell responses to AZD1222 COVID-19 vaccine. General observations from the study: Baseline seropositivity occurred in only a handful of AZD1222 recipients.

Clones were sequenced by immunoSEQ multiplex PCR, and TCRdb holds only the in-frame ones, with some missing. The sample lists about 86,000 clones, 70% to 90% occurring once. The sample here was peripheral blood, taken 28 days after the second AZD1222 dose. The TCR sequence derives from an adult who received the AZD1222 COVID-19 vaccine.

CDR3 in amino acids: CSVEGGLGAELFF. The CDR3 DNA follows: TGCAGCGTTGAGGGAGGGCTAGGGGCGGAACTGTTTTTT. The rearrangement links TRBV29-1 to TRBJ1-4; tentative D call: TRBD1 (5 bases). The germline V and J ends were trimmed by 3 bases and 12 bases, with 17 bases remaining between them. This CDR3 spans 13 amino acids. Per germline, CDR1 SQVTM and CDR2 ANQGSEA. Variable domain in full (rest from reference TRBV29-1 and TRBJ1-4): SAVISQKPSRDICQRGTSLTIQCQVDSQVTMMFWYRQQPGQSLTLIATANQGSEATYESGFVIDKFPISRPNLTFSTLTVSNMSPEDSSIYLCSVEGGLGAELFFGSGTQLSVL.